Below, 8 T cell receptor beta chains from the same sample are listed, as sequenced in a study of blood T cell repertoires in COVID-19 (dated by TCRdb to the early 2020s). Library construction relied on the immunoSEQ multiplex PCR assay. TCRdb re-hosts the immuneACCESS table, in-frame sequences only. Its copies lack some clones; in the studies checked, an unresolved V gene accounts for under half of them, and the cause for the rest is not known. For this sample there are approximately 51,000 clones; around 86% appear just once. The ten largest clones capture 5% to 7% of the sample. Source material: peripheral blood. Source of these receptors: a man between 45 and 60 years old with active COVID-19.

The chain joins TRBV19 to TRBJ2-6, with 11 positions matching TRBD1. With 7 bases clipped from V and 2 bases from J, the junction kept 10 bases outside the gene matches. Germline loops: CDR1 LNHDA, CDR2 SQIVND (reference sequence). The CDR3 runs to 18 residues. CDR3 DNA sequence: TGTGCCAGTACCAGATCAGGACAGGGGGCTACTGGGGCCAACGTCCTGACTTTC. Its protein is CASTRSGQGATGANVLTF. The entire variable domain, with the rest obtained from reference TRBV19 and TRBJ2-6, is as follows: DGGITQSPKYLFRKEGQNVTLSCEQNLNHDAMYWYRQDPGQGLRLIYYSQIVNDFQKGDIAEGYSVSREKKESFPLTVTSAQKNPTAFYLCASTRSGQGATGANVLTFGAGSRLTVL.

The CDR3: CASSLARDQETQYF. CDR3 sequence (DNA): TGTGCCAGCAGCTTAGCGAGGGACCAAGAGACCCAGTACTTC. The chain carries TRBV7-9 and TRBJ2-5; maybe TRBD2 (5 bases). In germline, CDR1 is SEHNR, CDR2 FQNEAQ (reference sequence). CDR3 length: 14 amino acids. V was cut by 0 bases and J by 0 bases, with 5 bases left in between.

The V call is TRBV25-1, the J call TRBJ2-3; D remains unclear. In germline, CDR1 is MGHDK, CDR2 SYGVNS. The CDR3 loop spans 14 amino acids. Trimming pared 4 bases from V and 6 bases from J, leaving 14 bases between. The CDR3 protein is CASSGQVKRDTQYF. The CDR3 bases are TGTGCCAGCAGTGGACAAGTGAAAAGGGATACGCAGTATTTT.

V is TRBV9 and J is TRBJ1-1; D remains unclear. CDR3 length: 15 residues. With 2 bases removed from V and 0 bases from J, the gap between germline ends came to 11 bases. In germline, CDR1 is SGDLS, CDR2 YYNGEE. The CDR3 is CASSVRGNMNTEAFF. In DNA form, the CDR3 reads TGTGCCAGCAGCGTTCGGGGAAACATGAACACTGAAGCTTTCTTT.

V gene TRBV5-5 combines with J gene TRBJ2-5; possible D gene TRBD1, 6 bases. The V end was cut by 3 bases, the J end by 2 bases, with 17 bases between. The CDR3 has 16 amino acids. Germline V gives CDR1 SGHKS, CDR2 YYEKEE (reference sequence). The CDR3 spells CASSSLVGAIQETQYF. The CDR3 coding sequence is TGTGCCAGCAGCTCCCTGGTGGGGGCAATACAAGAGACCCAGTACTTC.

V is TRBV2 and J is TRBJ1-1; D uncertain. This CDR3 has 16 residues. Germline V gene lookup returns CDR1 SNHLY and CDR2 FYNNEI. V was pared by 7 bases and J by 6 bases, with 24 bases between. CDR3 sequence: CASNPRPNTRVAEAFF. CDR3 in DNA: TGTGCCAGCAACCCCCGCCCCAACACCCGTGTGGCTGAAGCTTTCTTT.

The genes are TRBV2 and TRBJ1-1; a weak D match, TRBD1 (5 bases). V was shortened by 6 bases and J by 1 base, with 9 bases between the two germline ends. The CDR3 runs to 13 residues. Germline assignment: CDR1 SNHLY and CDR2 FYNNEI. CDR3 protein: CASRVQGNTEAFF. The CDR3 DNA is TGTGCCAGCAGAGTCCAGGGGAACACTGAAGCTTTCTTT.

In this sample, this clone turned up a few times. The chain uses TRBV11-2 and TRBJ2-7, with 8 bases aligning to TRBD1. Trimming took 3 bases from V and 3 from J; bases not matched to a gene: 4. The CDR3 loop spans 14 amino acids. The V gene's germline CDR1 is SGHAT and CDR2 FQNNGV. The CDR3 region is CASSFRQGRYEQYF. DNA for the CDR3: TGTGCCAGCAGCTTTCGACAGGGGCGCTACGAGCAGTACTTC.